The 30 T cell receptor beta chains below all came from one sample that was sequenced in a study of cytotoxic CD8 clonotypes in ibrutinib-treated CLL. The assay was immunoSEQ multiplex PCR, and TCRdb's table has in-frame clones only and misses some. The sample shows tens of thousands of clones, 45% to 70% of them seen only once. The sample was PBMCs, taken after 24 months of ibrutinib treatment. These receptors all come from a human donor with chronic lymphocytic leukemia.

The CDR3 reads CASSARTGDSPLHF. CDR3 bases: TGTGCCAGTAGCGCAAGGACAGGGGACTCCCCCCTCCACTTT. The chain links TRBV19 to TRBJ1-6; the match to TRBD1 covers 9 bases. CDR1 and CDR2 (germline): LNHDA, SQIVND (reference sequence). Trimming at V came to 6 bases and at J to 13 bases, leaving 10 bases not matched to a gene. The CDR3 is made up of 14 amino acids.

The chain uses TRBV6-1 and TRBJ2-5; 7 bases match TRBD1. CDR3 length: 15 residues. Germline CDR1 is MNHNS and CDR2 is SASEGT. V lost 4 bases to trimming and J lost 5 bases; unmatched junction nucleotides: 10. This CDR3 is CASSVRQGWSETQYF. CDR3 nucleotides: TGTGCCAGCAGTGTGAGACAGGGCTGGTCTGAGACCCAGTACTTC.

This clone has at least ten counts. The chain uses TRBV6-1 and TRBJ1-1; the D is unclear. Germline loops: CDR1 MNHNS, CDR2 SASEGT. V lost 2 bases, J lost 0 bases, and 7 bases lay in between. The CDR3 consists of 14 residues. DNA of the CDR3: TGTGCCAGCAGTGAACCGGGTTTGAACACTGAAGCTTTCTTT. Translating gives CASSEPGLNTEAFF.

The J gene is TRBJ1-4, the V gene TRBV5-1, with 7 nucleotides matching TRBD1. V shed 4 bases and J 8 bases; nucleotides not matched to a gene: 8. The CDR3 extends over 14 amino acids. CDR1 is SGHRS and CDR2 is YFSETQ in the germline V gene. DNA for the CDR3: TGCGCCAGCAGCAGGACAGGCGGGGAAGAAAAACTGTTTTTT. Translated, it gives CASSRTGGEEKLFF.

The rearrangement uses TRBV28 and TRBJ1-6, with a weak D call TRBD1 (5 bases). CDR3 length: 15 amino acids. Germline assignment: CDR1 MDHEN and CDR2 SYDVKM. Trimming took off 0 bases at V and 9 bases at J, with 12 bases between the two ends. The CDR3 DNA is TGTGCCAGCAGTTTATGGGACGTCGGGGCTTCACCCCTCCACTTT. Its translation: CASSLWDVGASPLHF.

This clone was seen a handful of times. The chain joins TRBV5-5 to TRBJ1-1, with D uncertain. The length of the CDR3 is 14 residues. Germline assignment: CDR1 SGHKS and CDR2 YYEKEE (reference sequence). The V and J ends lost 0 bases and 5 bases respectively, with 11 bases between them. The chain's CDR3 is CASSLVGVRTEAFF. CDR3 in DNA: TGTGCCAGCAGCTTGGTCGGGGTAAGGACTGAAGCTTTCTTT.

This clone was recorded at least ten times. The chain carries TRBV27 and TRBJ1-2; D uncertain. CDR1 is MNHEY, CDR2 SMNVEV, per germline (reference sequence). V gave up 3 bases and J gave up 4 bases, with 9 bases separating them. CDR3 length: 13 amino acids. In DNA, the CDR3 is TGTGCCAGCAGTTTTGGCCATTCCTATGGCTACACCTTC. Translation gives CASSFGHSYGYTF.

This clone was counted between two and nine times. V gene TRBV5-4 combines with J gene TRBJ2-1; TRBD2 matches at 11 bases. The CDR3 sequence is 15 residues long. Germline assignment: CDR1 SGHNT and CDR2 YYREEE (reference sequence). J lost 4 bases, V lost 2 bases, and 2 bases had no gene match. CDR3 coding DNA: TGTGCCAGCAGCTTTTCTAGCGGGGGGTACAATGAGCAGTTCTTC. It is translated as CASSFSSGGYNEQFF. The entire variable domain, with the rest obtained from reference TRBV5-4 and TRBJ2-1, is as follows: ETGVTQSPTHLIKTRGQQVTLRCSSQSGHNTVSWYQQALGQGPQFIFQYYREEENGRGNFPPRFSGLQFPNYSSELNVNALELDDSALYLCASSFSSGGYNEQFFGPGTRLTVL.

The J gene is TRBJ2-3, the V gene TRBV6-5, with 8 bases identical to TRBD2. This CDR3 is built from 13 residues. V lost 6 bases, J lost 7 bases, and 6 bases stayed unmatched. Germline V gene lookup returns CDR1 MNHEY and CDR2 SVGAGI. CDR3 bases: TGTGCCAGCAGAAGAGCGGGAGATTATACGCAGTATTTT. This codes for CASRRAGDYTQYF.

This clone was detected a few times. This sequence joins TRBV11-2 and TRBJ1-2; a possible D gene is TRBD1 (5 bases). V dropped 3 bases and J dropped 5 bases, with 13 bases sitting between them. CDR1 SGHAT and CDR2 FQNNGV come from the germline V gene. This CDR3 has 14 residues. CDR3 sequence (DNA): TGTGCCAGCAGCTTGGGGGGAGGGACGTATGGCTACACCTTC. Protein: CASSLGGGTYGYTF.

This clone was counted only a few times. This chain joins TRBV7-8 and TRBJ1-2; the D gene is possibly TRBD1 (5 bases). The germline V gene encodes CDR1 SGHVS and CDR2 FQNEAQ. This CDR3 comprises 15 residues. Trimming pared 2 bases from V and 4 bases from J, leaving 14 bases between. The CDR3 DNA is TGTGCCAGCAGCTTAACAGGTGGTAGTGGCTATGGCTACACCTTC. This translates into CASSLTGGSGYGYTF.

The chain recombines TRBV5-1 with TRBJ1-1, with TRBD1 as a possible D gene (6 bases). Germline CDR1 SGHRS, CDR2 YFSETQ. Trimming cost V 0 bases and J 0 bases, with 9 bases left between them. The CDR3 totals 15 residues. DNA of the CDR3: TGCGCCAGCAGCTTGGGAGGGGGATTGAACACTGAAGCTTTCTTT. This translates into CASSLGGGLNTEAFF.

The chain employs TRBV2 and TRBJ2-1; 11 bases agree with TRBD1. The CDR3 has 16 residues. Per the germline V gene, CDR1 is SNHLY and CDR2 is FYNNEI. J gave up 7 bases and V 8 bases, and 13 bases lay outside the gene matches. In DNA, the CDR3 is TGTGCCAGCGCTAGAAGTGGACAGGGGGCGAGGAATGAGCAGTTCTTC. The encoded protein is CASARSGQGARNEQFF.

This chain uses TRBV10-3 with TRBJ1-3; 7 nucleotides match TRBD1. There are 12 residues in the CDR3. With V trimmed by 8 bases and J by 8 bases, 6 bases remained unmatched. The V gene's germline CDR1 is ENHRY and CDR2 SYGVKD. The CDR3 reads CAIGDSGYTIYF. The CDR3 DNA reads TGTGCCATCGGGGACAGCGGGTACACCATATATTTT.

In this sample, this clone turned up a few times. J is TRBJ1-3 and V is TRBV28; D unresolved. Germline CDR1 MDHEN, CDR2 SYDVKM. The CDR3 length is 16 residues. V lost 4 bases and J 2 bases, leaving 15 bases between the germline ends. The CDR3 region has the DNA TGTGCCAGCAGTTCCGTAGCGGCAGGAACTGGAAACACCATATATTTT. It yields the protein CASSSVAAGTGNTIYF. Based on the CDR3 plus reference TRBV28 and TRBJ1-3, the full variable domain is DVKVTQSSRYLVKRTGEKVFLECVQDMDHENMFWYRQDPGLGLRLIYFSYDVKMKEKGDIPEGYSVSREKKERFSLILESASTNQTSMYLCASSSVAAGTGNTIYFGEGSWLTVV.

The genes are TRBV2 and TRBJ2-5; D may match TRBD1 or TRBD2 (5 bases each). Germline V lookup: CDR1 SNHLY, CDR2 FYNNEI. V was shortened by 7 bases and J by 7 bases, with 16 bases between the two germline ends. The CDR3 sequence is 13 residues long. Written as DNA, the CDR3 is TGTGCCAGCACGAGGGACCCCCTGGGGACCCAGTACTTC. Its protein is CASTRDPLGTQYF. The variable domain in full, completed from reference TRBV2 and TRBJ2-5, reads EPEVTQTPSHQVTQMGQEVILRCVPISNHLYFYWYRQILGQKVEFLVSFYNNEISEKSEIFDDQFSVERPDGSNFTLKIRSTKLEDSAMYFCASTRDPLGTQYFGPGTRLLVL.

This chain joins TRBV28 and TRBJ1-1, with D unclear. This CDR3 comprises 13 residues. CDR1 and CDR2 (germline): MDHEN, SYDVKM. V was clipped by 5 bases and J by 6 bases, with 13 bases between them. CDR3 sequence: CASSLLIGSEAFF. CDR3 nucleotide sequence: TGTGCCAGCAGTCTCTTAATCGGCTCTGAAGCTTTCTTT.

The J gene is TRBJ1-2, the V gene TRBV5-1, with 7 positions matching TRBD1. The germline gives CDR1 SGHRS, CDR2 YFSETQ. Germline trimming cut 1 base from V and 5 bases from J; bases unmatched to any gene: 2. The CDR3 totals 13 residues. This CDR3 reads CASSLTGEYGYTF. The CDR3 DNA follows: TGCGCCAGCAGCTTGACAGGGGAGTATGGCTACACCTTC.

V usage is TRBV7-6 and J usage is TRBJ2-7, with 13 positions matching TRBD2. The V gene end was trimmed by 8 bases and the J gene end by 2 bases; junction bases not matched to a gene: 3. Germline CDR1 and CDR2: SGHVS and FNYEAQ. CDR3 length: 14 amino acids. The CDR3 loop reads CASLGTSGTYEQYV. The CDR3 DNA follows: TGTGCCAGCTTGGGGACTAGCGGGACCTACGAGCAGTACGTC.

This clone showed up just a few times. The V gene is TRBV21-1, the J gene TRBJ1-5; TRBD1 was called by the table and not checked on the DNA. TRBV21-1 is reported as a pseudogene. This CDR3 spans 15 amino acids. The CDR3 region has the DNA TGTGCCAGCCGTTACACAGAACTTAGCAATCAGCCCCAGCATTTT. Translating it yields CASRYTELSNQPQHF.

Only a few counts were recorded for this clone. This chain joins TRBV28 and TRBJ2-7; the match to TRBD2 covers 7 bases. Losses at the gene ends were 2 bases for V and 3 bases for J; bases not matched to a gene: 4. Germline CDR1 is MDHEN and CDR2 is SYDVKM. The CDR3 has 14 residues. CDR3 amino acids: CASSLAGAVYEQYF. CDR3 sequence (DNA): TGTGCCAGCAGTTTAGCGGGAGCGGTCTACGAGCAGTACTTC.

The chain couples TRBV6-6 to TRBJ2-2, with D perhaps TRBD1 (6 bases). Germline V gives CDR1 MNHNY, CDR2 SVGAGI (reference sequence). The CDR3 extends over 16 amino acids. The V end was cut by 0 bases, the J end by 7 bases, with 15 bases between. The CDR3, as DNA: TGTGCCAGCAGTTACTCGAGTAAAGGGGGATTCGGGGAGCTGTTTTTT. As protein: CASSYSSKGGFGELFF.

This clone was seen ten or more times. This chain joins TRBV7-9 and TRBJ2-1, with 10 bases fitting TRBD2. The V segment lost 5 bases and the J segment 4 bases; nucleotides outside the gene matches: 5. CDR3 length: 15 residues. Germline V lookup: CDR1 SEHNR, CDR2 FQNEAQ (reference sequence). CDR3 region: CASSLTSGEYNEQFF. The CDR3 DNA sequence: TGTGCCAGCAGCCTAACTAGCGGGGAATACAATGAGCAGTTCTTC. Filled out from reference TRBV7-9 and TRBJ2-1, the complete variable domain reads DTGVSQNPRHKITKRGQNVTFRCDPISEHNRLYWYRQTLGQGPEFLTYFQNEAQLEKSRLLSDRFSAERPKGSFSTLEIQRTEQGDSAMYLCASSLTSGEYNEQFFGPGTRLTVL.

V gene TRBV7-8 combines with J gene TRBJ1-6, with D maybe TRBD1 (5 bases). The CDR3 spans 13 residues. The V and J ends lost 4 bases and 10 bases respectively, with 11 bases between them. Germline values: CDR1 SGHVS, CDR2 FQNEAQ. The CDR3 DNA follows: TGTGCCAGCAGCTCCATTGGGGGATCACCCCTCCACTTT. Translated, it gives CASSSIGGSPLHF.

CDR3 bases: TGCGCCAGCAGCCAAGTTGGACTAGACACGTACGAGCAGTACTTC. Its translation: CASSQVGLDTYEQYF. The chain has TRBV4-1 and TRBJ2-7; 7 nucleotides line up with TRBD2. Germline lookup yields CDR1 MGHRA and CDR2 YSYEKL. This CDR3 is built from 15 residues. Losses at the gene ends were 1 base for V and 4 bases for J; bases not matched to a gene: 7.

This clone was seen ten or more times. V usage is TRBV11-1 and J usage is TRBJ1-1; D is undetermined. The V gene's germline CDR1 is SGHAT and CDR2 FQDESV (reference sequence). The germline V and J ends were trimmed by 0 bases and 11 bases, with 7 bases remaining between them. The CDR3 runs 11 residues. The CDR3, as DNA: TGTGCCAGCAGCTTAGCCGGTTTGGCTTTCTTT. This codes for CASSLAGLAFF.

V usage is TRBV7-8 and J usage is TRBJ2-2; D call uncertain. Germline V CDR1 and CDR2: SGHVS, FQNEAQ. V dropped 3 bases and J dropped 6 bases, with 11 bases sitting between them. The CDR3 totals 14 residues. CDR3 in amino acids: CASSFRQFPGELFF. The CDR3, as DNA: TGTGCCAGCAGCTTTCGTCAGTTCCCCGGGGAGCTGTTTTTT. Variable domain in full (rest from reference TRBV7-8 and TRBJ2-2): GAGVSQSPRYKVAKRGQDVALRCDPISGHVSLFWYQQALGQGPEFLTYFQNEAQLDKSGLPSDRFFAERPEGSVSTLKIQRTQQEDSAVYLCASSFRQFPGELFFGEGSRLTVL.

The rearrangement links TRBV4-2 to TRBJ2-3; either TRBD1 or TRBD2 may supply D (5 bases each). Germline CDR1 reads LGHNA; CDR2 reads YNFKEQ. With 1 base removed from V and 2 bases from J, the gap between germline ends came to 16 bases. CDR3 size: 17 residues. The CDR3 DNA reads TGTGCCAGCAGCCAAGTGGGCGCCGGGACCTACACAGATACGCAGTATTTT. Its protein is CASSQVGAGTYTDTQYF.

V usage is TRBV5-1 and J usage is TRBJ2-3; D unclear. Germline V gene sequence: CDR1 SGHRS, CDR2 YFSETQ. The V gene lost 2 bases and the J gene lost 1 base, with 8 bases spanning the gap. The CDR3 consists of 14 residues. The CDR3 DNA reads TGCGCCAGCAGCTTTCTCAGAGGCACAGATACGCAGTATTTT. It is translated as CASSFLRGTDTQYF.

Judged by abundance, this clone is medium-sized. The gene calls are TRBV5-4 and TRBJ2-1; TRBD2 matches at 7 bases. Germline V gives CDR1 SGHNT, CDR2 YYREEE (reference sequence). The J segment lost 4 bases and the V segment lost 0 bases, leaving 7 bases of the junction unmatched. The CDR3 length is 16 residues. CDR3 loop: CASSLASGKTYNEQFF. DNA of the CDR3: TGTGCCAGCAGCTTGGCCAGCGGGAAGACTTACAATGAGCAGTTCTTC.